This TCR beta chain was profiled in a study of cytomegalovirus exposure and HLA in healthy donors. General study results and limits: Productive status was seen about 87% or about 30% of the time for most TCR beta V segments in an earlier analysis.

In the case of this clone: Its matching antigen is unknown.

Both 60 Vbeta primers and 13 Jbeta primers went into the PCR. The method was immunoSEQ multiplex PCR; TCRdb's version includes in-frame clones alone and lacks a portion of them. The sample lists 80,000 to 95,000 clones, roughly 83% occurring once. The V gene lost 2 bases and the J gene lost 2 bases, with 11 bases spanning the gap. The CDR3 has 15 amino acids. Germline lookup yields CDR1 SGHTA and CDR2 FQGTGA. As for the donors, each was a healthy bone marrow donor. This chain connects TRBV7-3 to TRBJ2-3; no firm D call. What was sequenced was PBMCs. The source is a woman in her forties in good health and CMV-seropositive. For the CDR3, the DNA is TGTGCCAGCAGCTTATCCGGAGTCCACACAGATACGCAGTATTTT. It specifies CASSLSGVHTDTQYF.